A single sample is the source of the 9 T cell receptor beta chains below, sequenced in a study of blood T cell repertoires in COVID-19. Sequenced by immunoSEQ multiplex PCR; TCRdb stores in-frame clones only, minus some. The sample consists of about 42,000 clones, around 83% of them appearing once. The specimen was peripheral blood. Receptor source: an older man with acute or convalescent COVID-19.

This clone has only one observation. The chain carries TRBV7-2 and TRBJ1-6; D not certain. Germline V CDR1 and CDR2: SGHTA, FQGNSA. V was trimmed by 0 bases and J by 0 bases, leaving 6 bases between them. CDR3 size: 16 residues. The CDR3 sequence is CASSLAARSYNSPLHF. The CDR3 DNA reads TGTGCCAGCAGCTTAGCGGCACGCTCCTATAATTCACCCCTCCACTTT.

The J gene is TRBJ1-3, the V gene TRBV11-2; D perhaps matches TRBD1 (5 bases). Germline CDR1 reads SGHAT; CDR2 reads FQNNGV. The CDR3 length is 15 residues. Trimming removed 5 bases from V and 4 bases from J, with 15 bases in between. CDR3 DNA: TGTGCCAGCAGCCAGGTGGGGCAGGGAGGAAACACCATATATTTT. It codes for CASSQVGQGGNTIYF.

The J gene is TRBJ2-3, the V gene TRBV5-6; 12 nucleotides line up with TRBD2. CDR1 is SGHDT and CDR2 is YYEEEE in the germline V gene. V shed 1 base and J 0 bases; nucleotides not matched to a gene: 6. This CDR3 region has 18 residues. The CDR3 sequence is CASSLLASGRGSTDTQYF. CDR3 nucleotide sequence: TGTGCCAGCAGCTTGTTGGCTAGCGGGAGGGGGAGCACAGATACGCAGTATTTT. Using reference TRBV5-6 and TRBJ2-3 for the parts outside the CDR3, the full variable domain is DAGVTQSPTHLIKTRGQQVTLRCSPKSGHDTVSWYQQALGQGPQFIFQYYEEEERQRGNFPDRFSGHQFPNYSSELNVNALLLGDSALYLCASSLLASGRGSTDTQYFGPGTRLTVL.

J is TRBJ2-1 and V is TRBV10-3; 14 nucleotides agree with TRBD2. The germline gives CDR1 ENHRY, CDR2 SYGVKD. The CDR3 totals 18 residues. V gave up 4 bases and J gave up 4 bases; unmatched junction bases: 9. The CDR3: CAISVPTSGRAEYNEQFF. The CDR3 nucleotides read TGTGCCATCAGTGTCCCGACTAGCGGGAGGGCCGAGTACAATGAGCAGTTCTTC.

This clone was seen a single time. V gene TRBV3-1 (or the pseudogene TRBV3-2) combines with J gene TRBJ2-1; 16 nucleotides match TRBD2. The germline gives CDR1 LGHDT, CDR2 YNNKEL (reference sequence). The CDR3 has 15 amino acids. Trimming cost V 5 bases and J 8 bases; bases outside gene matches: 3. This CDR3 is CASSTGTSGRDEQFF. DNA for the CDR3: TGTGCCAGCAGCACCGGGACTAGCGGGAGGGATGAGCAGTTCTTC.

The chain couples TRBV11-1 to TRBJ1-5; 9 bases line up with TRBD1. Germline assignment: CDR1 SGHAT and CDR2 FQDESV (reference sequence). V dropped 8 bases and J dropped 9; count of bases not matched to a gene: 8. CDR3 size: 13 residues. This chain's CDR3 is CASSPGQGRPQHF. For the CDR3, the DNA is TGTGCCAGCTCCCCGGGACAGGGAAGGCCCCAGCATTTT.

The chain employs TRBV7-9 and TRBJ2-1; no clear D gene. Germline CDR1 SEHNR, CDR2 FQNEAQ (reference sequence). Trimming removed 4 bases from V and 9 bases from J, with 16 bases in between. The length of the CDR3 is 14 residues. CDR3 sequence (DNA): TGTGCCAGCAGCTCAAACCTCGTGGTCAGTGAGCAGTTCTTC. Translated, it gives CASSSNLVVSEQFF.

The CDR3 nucleotides read TGCGCCAGCAGCTATTCATCAGGGGCCTCAGGAAACACCATATATTTT. Amino acids: CASSYSSGASGNTIYF. This chain uses TRBV5-1 with TRBJ1-3, with a tentative D call TRBD1 (6 bases). The CDR3 consists of 16 residues. Germline V gives CDR1 SGHRS, CDR2 YFSETQ. V was clipped by 3 bases and J by 4 bases, with 17 bases between them.

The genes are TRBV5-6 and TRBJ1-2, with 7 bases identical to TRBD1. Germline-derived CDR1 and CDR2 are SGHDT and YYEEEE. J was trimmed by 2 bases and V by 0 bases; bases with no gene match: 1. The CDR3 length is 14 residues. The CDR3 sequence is CASSLATGNYGYTF. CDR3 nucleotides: TGTGCCAGCAGCTTGGCGACAGGGAACTATGGCTACACCTTC.